This passage covers 9 T cell receptor beta chains from one sample sequenced in a study of cytomegalovirus exposure and HLA in healthy donors. In the PCR, 60 Vbeta and 13 Jbeta primers were used. The method was immunoSEQ multiplex PCR; TCRdb's version includes in-frame clones alone and lacks a portion of them. The data contain around 88,000 clones, around four fifths of them singletons. Source material: PBMCs. The receptors were sampled from a woman in her thirties or forties in good health and CMV-seropositive.

The chain links TRBV30 to TRBJ1-5, with a weak D call TRBD1 (6 bases). V lost 1 base and J lost 5, with 9 bases in between. There are 13 residues in the CDR3. Germline-derived CDR1 and CDR2 are GTSNPN and SVGIG (reference sequence). The CDR3 loop is CAWSATGDQPQHF. The CDR3 DNA reads as TGTGCCTGGAGTGCGACAGGTGATCAGCCCCAGCATTTT.

The chain is built from TRBV2 and TRBJ1-1; the match to TRBD1 covers 7 bases. V dropped 5 bases and J dropped 4; count of bases not matched to a gene: 10. The CDR3 totals 15 residues. The germline V gene has CDR1 SNHLY and CDR2 FYNNEI. For the CDR3, the DNA is TGTGCCAGCAGTAACCGACAGGGAGTTAGCACTGAAGCTTTCTTT. This sequence encodes CASSNRQGVSTEAFF.

This chain uses TRBV19 with TRBJ1-2; no clear D. The V gene lost 1 base and the J gene lost 8 bases, with 17 bases spanning the gap. This CDR3 has 15 amino acids. CDR1 is LNHDA and CDR2 is SQIVND in the germline V gene (reference sequence). Here the CDR3 reads CASSIAAGLGSGYTF. For the CDR3, the DNA is TGTGCCAGTAGTATAGCGGCAGGTCTAGGGAGCGGCTACACCTTC.

This chain uses TRBV5-4 with TRBJ2-2, with a tentative D call TRBD2 (6 bases). Deletions cut 4 bases from V and 3 bases from J, with 13 bases between. CDR1 is SGHNT and CDR2 is YYREEE in the germline V gene (reference sequence). The CDR3 extends over 15 amino acids. CDR3 in DNA: TGTGCCAGCAGCGGCGGGGTAGCGGACACCGGGGAGCTGTTTTTT. Amino acids: CASSGGVADTGELFF.

This clone has only a few counts. CDR3 sequence (DNA): TGTGCCAGCAGCCACACTAGCGGGAGGGCCGTAGATACGCAGTATTTT. Encoded protein: CASSHTSGRAVDTQYF. The chain links TRBV6-4 to TRBJ2-3, with TRBD2 matching over 13 bases. CDR3 length: 16 amino acids. Germline V gene sequence: CDR1 MRHNA, CDR2 SNTAGT. V gave up 6 bases and J gave up 5 bases; unmatched junction bases: 8.

V usage is TRBV2 and J usage is TRBJ1-5; 7 positions agree with TRBD1. The germline CDR1 and CDR2 sequences are SNHLY and FYNNEI. Unmatched junction bases numbered 19, after V lost 3 bases and J lost 5 bases. CDR3 length: 19 residues. In nucleotides, the CDR3 is TGTGCCAGCAGTGAGAGCCGGGACAGACCCTCTTTATTAGATCAGCCCCAGCATTTT. Its translation is CASSESRDRPSLLDQPQHF.

The rearrangement uses TRBV7-2 and TRBJ2-3, with TRBD2 as a possible D gene (8 bases). Trimming left V 2 bases short and J 2 bases short, with 20 bases between. CDR3 length: 18 amino acids. CDR1 SGHTA and CDR2 FQGNSA come from the germline V gene. The CDR3 nucleotides are TGTGCCAGCAGCTTAAGGGGGCTGAGCGGGGGAAACACAGATACGCAGTATTTT. This translates into CASSLRGLSGGNTDTQYF. Filled out from reference TRBV7-2 and TRBJ2-3, the complete variable domain reads GAGVSQSPSNKVTEKGKDVELRCDPISGHTALYWYRQSLGQGLEFLIYFQGNSAPDKSGLPSDRFSAERTGGSVSTLTIQRTQQEDSAVYLCASSLRGLSGGNTDTQYFGPGTRLTVL.

In this sample, this clone turned up a few times. The J gene is TRBJ1-3, the V gene TRBV7-6; no definite D call. The germline V gene has CDR1 SGHVS and CDR2 FNYEAQ. CDR3 length: 13 residues. V was cut by 6 bases and J by 0 bases, with 6 bases left in between. The CDR3 reads CASSPSSGNTIYF. CDR3 in DNA: TGTGCCAGCAGTCCTAGCTCTGGAAACACCATATATTTT.

The CDR3 DNA sequence: TGTGCCAGCAGCCCCGTGAGCTACGAGCAGTACTTC. Its protein is CASSPVSYEQYF. The chain employs TRBV6-6 and TRBJ2-7, with D unclear. The CDR3 has 12 residues. Trimming removed 6 bases from V and 3 bases from J, with 9 bases in between. Germline V lookup: CDR1 MNHNY, CDR2 SVGAGI (reference sequence).